Presented here are 9 T cell receptor beta chains from one specimen sequenced in a study of cytomegalovirus exposure and HLA in healthy donors. Use of 60 Vbeta and 13 Jbeta primers characterized the PCR. The assay was immunoSEQ multiplex PCR, and TCRdb's table has in-frame clones only and misses some. The sample shows 80,000 to 100,000 clones, approximately 74% of them seen only once. Sample: PBMCs. Every receptor here comes from a man aged 30 to 39 in good health and CMV-seropositive.

The chain recombines TRBV7-3 with TRBJ2-3, with 10 bases aligning to TRBD2. Germline V gene data show CDR1 as SGHTA and CDR2 as FQGTGA. The CDR3 is made up of 17 amino acids. After removal of 4 bases from V and 6 bases from J, the junction contained 13 bases not matched to a gene. CDR3 in DNA: TGTGCCAGCAGCTCAAGTTTGGGACTAGCGAATTCGGATACGCAGTATTTT. Its protein product is CASSSSLGLANSDTQYF.

This CDR3 reads CASSESEGAGYTF. CDR3 DNA sequence: TGTGCCAGCAGTGAAAGCGAAGGCGCGGGCTACACCTTC. This chain connects TRBV6-1 to TRBJ1-2; the D is unclear. Germline-derived CDR1 and CDR2 are MNHNS and SASEGT. V was trimmed by 2 bases and J by 8 bases, leaving 12 bases between them. The CDR3 is 13 amino acids.

V and J are TRBV10-1 and TRBJ1-2; D might be TRBD1 (6 bases). V lost 5 bases, J lost 2 bases, and 9 bases lay in between. From germline, CDR1 is WNHNN and CDR2 SYGVQD (reference sequence). This CDR3 spans 13 amino acids. The CDR3, as DNA: TGCGCCAGCAGTTTTGACAGGAACTATGGCTACACCTTC. Its translation is CASSFDRNYGYTF.

The genes are TRBV5-6 and TRBJ2-2, with 11 positions matching TRBD1. The V and J ends lost 2 bases and 4 bases, in that order; junction bases with no gene match: 1. Germline V gene data show CDR1 as SGHDT and CDR2 as YYEEEE. The CDR3 consists of 15 residues. In nucleotides, the CDR3 is TGTGCCAGCAGCTTTGGGACAGGGGGCACCGGGGAGCTGTTTTTT. Protein sequence: CASSFGTGGTGELFF. Based on the CDR3 plus reference TRBV5-6 and TRBJ2-2, the full variable domain is DAGVTQSPTHLIKTRGQQVTLRCSPKSGHDTVSWYQQALGQGPQFIFQYYEEEERQRGNFPDRFSGHQFPNYSSELNVNALLLGDSALYLCASSFGTGGTGELFFGEGSRLTVL.

Notes on this clone: The junction does not match germline at one end; this may be a read error. V and J are TRBV28 and TRBJ2-3, with 7 nucleotides matching TRBD2. Germline CDR1 and CDR2: MDHEN and SYDVKM. This CDR3 spans 14 amino acids. The CDR3 sequence is CASRTGGSTDAQYF. CDR3 bases: TGTGCCAGCAGGACCGGGGGGAGCACAGATGCGCAGTATTTT.

The V gene is TRBV5-1, the J gene TRBJ2-7; TRBD2 aligns across 14 bases. The CDR3 consists of 18 residues. Per the germline V gene, CDR1 is SGHRS and CDR2 is YFSETQ. V shed 4 bases and J 0 bases; nucleotides not matched to a gene: 9. This chain's CDR3 is CASSASGTSGGNSYEQYF. The CDR3 DNA reads as TGCGCCAGCAGCGCGTCCGGGACTAGCGGGGGAAACTCCTACGAGCAGTACTTC. Full variable domain (missing parts from reference TRBV5-1 and TRBJ2-7): KAGVTQTPRYLIKTRGQQVTLSCSPISGHRSVSWYQQTPGQGLQFLFEYFSETQRNKGNFPGRFSGRQFSNSRSEMNVSTLELGDSALYLCASSASGTSGGNSYEQYFGPGTRLTVT.

V gene TRBV6-5 combines with J gene TRBJ1-1; TRBD1 aligns across 7 bases. The CDR3 has 13 amino acids. The J segment lost 7 bases and the V segment lost 5 bases, leaving 7 bases of the junction unmatched. Per the germline V gene, CDR1 is MNHEY and CDR2 is SVGAGI. Written as DNA, the CDR3 is TGTGCCAGCAGTCGCGGGACAGAAATTGAAGCTTTCTTT. This encodes CASSRGTEIEAFF.

The chain carries TRBV7-9 and TRBJ2-5; 7 positions agree with TRBD2. There are 13 residues in the CDR3. Germline values: CDR1 SEHNR, CDR2 FQNEAQ (reference sequence). Trimming removed 11 bases from V and 1 base from J; junction bases left unmatched: 7. The CDR3 spells CAAWGGIQETQYF. The CDR3 nucleotides read TGTGCCGCCTGGGGGGGGATCCAAGAGACCCAGTACTTC.

This clone was counted only a few times. This chain connects TRBV5-6 to TRBJ2-7; no clear D. The CDR3 is made up of 15 amino acids. Germline loops: CDR1 SGHDT, CDR2 YYEEEE. The germline V and J ends were trimmed by 1 base and 2 bases, with 13 bases remaining between them. CDR3 sequence reads: CASSLLMKSAYEQYF. In nucleotides, the CDR3 is TGTGCCAGCAGCTTGCTAATGAAGTCTGCCTACGAGCAGTACTTC.